This TCR beta chain comes out of a study of Ad26.COV2.S vaccination and SARS-CoV-2 variants. Regarding the study as a whole: Possibly, TCR breadth and depth analyses underestimated total T cell responses. Substantial breadth was reported for post-vaccination spike-specific CD8+ and CD4+ T cells. Vaccinated and placebo-treated recipients had similar non-spike TCR breadth. Participants in the vaccine arm had higher spike-specific TCR breadth; placebo recipients had lower.

Concerning this clone itself: Its antigen is unknown.

Assay: immunoSEQ multiplex PCR; the TCRdb copy retains only in-frame clones and omits some. The sample carries about 350,000 clones, 90% to 95% recorded once. CDR3 length: 17 residues. V was clipped by 3 bases and J by 3 bases; unmatched bases: 12. CDR1 is SGHRS, CDR2 YFSETQ, per germline. This receptor was taken from a human donor who had recovered from COVID-19. The V call is TRBV5-1, the J call TRBJ2-3, with 8 bases fitting TRBD1. The input for sequencing was peripheral blood, taken after recovery from COVID-19. The CDR3: CASSYRIGQGLTDTQYF. In DNA, the CDR3 is TGCGCCAGCAGCTACAGAATAGGACAGGGTCTGACAGATACGCAGTATTTT.